The T cell receptor beta chain described here comes from a study of T-cell reconstitution after alpha-beta-depleted transplantation in children (dated by TCRdb to 2016 to 2017). Regarding the research as a whole: The study quantitatively tracked T-cell immune reconstitution after TCRalphabeta/CD19-depleted allogeneic hematopoietic cell transplantation in children using TCR repertoire profiling.

Library generation was performed with PCR. Sequencing instrument: Illumina HiSeq 2500. To normalize quantification of the TCRbeta repertoire, the TCR libraries were built with molecular barcoding that relied on unique molecular identifiers. The public reads were reprocessed in TCRdb via fastp at Q25 and MiXCR, keeping in-frame beta chains. Every distinct CDR3 protein forms one entry, paired with its most common genes and DNA. The sample records hundreds of thousands of distinct CDR3 sequences, around 15% of which are singletons. The ten largest clones take up 25% to 30% of the sample. This clonotype has a handful of counts. It lacks a known antigen. Qualities for individual bases were not recorded, and no much larger clone is one base off. This sample's treatment or condition label indicates: allogeneic hematopoietic cell transplantation with graft depleted of TCRalphabeta T cells and CD19 B cells. Transplant recipients were children who received TCRalphabeta/CD19-depleted allogeneic hematopoietic cell grafts.

The research as a whole found: Over the following months the frequencies of hyperexpanded clones went down, and after one year T-cell counts and TCRbeta diversity were mostly credited to newly produced T cells. In some patients, high TCRbeta diversity at day 60 was attributed to recipient T cells and intrathymic progenitors that had survived conditioning. Apparently early alphabetaT-cell count recovery about two months after transplant reportedly relied on only several hundred rapidly expanded clones derived from non-depleted graft cells.

The receptor was isolated from a boy in the first two years of life who had a stem cell transplant for Wiskott-Aldrich syndrome, so the T cells may come from the graft donor. The sequencing here drew on PBMCs, mostly from graft donor cells, taken 360 days after TCRalphabeta/CD19-depleted stem cell transplant.

Here is the DNA: TGCAGCGTTCTGGACGGTTACGAGCAGTACTTC. Its protein is CSVLDGYEQYF. The chain is encoded by TRBV29-1 joined to TRBJ2-7, with the D gene too uncertain to name. The CDR3 starts with the cysteine, ends with the phenylalanine, and has 11 residues. Of all the DNA, just the CDR3 is kept, 33 bases in frame from base 1. V is clipped by 5 bases and J by 4 bases, and the sequence between their germline boundaries is 9 bases long. CDR1 SQVTM and CDR2 ANQGSEA are derived from the germline V gene.